The clone carrying this T cell receptor (beta chain) was seen ten or more times. The antigen is undetermined. An end of the junction does not agree with germline; a read error may underlie this. This record comes from a study of metastatic and nonmetastatic thyroid tumors. Study-level findings and limits: TCR beta diversity was reportedly significantly higher in malignant thyroid tumors than benign nodules, in blood and tumor.

CDR1 and CDR2 (germline): ENHRY, SYGVKD. The CDR3 loop spans 14 amino acids. Ahead of thyroid surgery, no patient had received treatment of any kind. In the original workflow: Building a distant-metastasis classifier for papillary thyroid cancer drew on CDR3 differences across clinicopathological groups. MiXCR re-clonotyped the PCR reads for TCRdb. The V and J calls were determined by TCRdb, not by the authors. The data show over 30,000 clones, 15% seen once. This receptor was obtained from a male donor with papillary thyroid cancer or a benign thyroid nodule (not recorded which). Some clones in this sample may be carry-over from other donors' samples. Material for sequencing was blood. The chain recombines TRBV10-3 with TRBJ2-7, with a tentative D call TRBD2 (5 bases). CDR3 DNA: TGTGCCCTCAGCCCGAGCGGTAGCTCCTACGAGCAGTACTTC. It yields the protein CALSPSGSSYEQYF.